The rows below give T cell receptor beta chains drawn from one sample of a study of blood T cells in healthy people across ages. MiXCR was run by TCRdb on the 5' RACE reads, yielding one entry per CDR3 protein. Found here are about 720,000 distinct CDR3 sequences, roughly 20% of them singletons; the top ten hold roughly 22%. The sample comprised blood. These receptors were obtained from a man aged 65 to 85 in good health. Both conserved end residues are part of each CDR3.

>TRBV5-6|TRBJ2-1
CASSLVQLAGGNEQFF
>TRBV11-2|TRBJ1-2
CASSLDQGLGYTF
>TRBV29-1|TRBJ1-2
CSVEPGQGSGYTF
>TRBV6-1|-
CASSETRLAGVHNEQFF
>TRBV24-1|TRBJ2-3
CATSSPGLAGVPVGTDTQYF
>TRBV12-3/TRBV12-4|TRBJ2-5
CASRDRRGAQETQYF
>TRBV28|TRBJ1-2
CASSLSGTGHRGYTF
>TRBV9|TRBJ2-4
CASSPTELKNIQYF
>TRBV20-1|TRBJ2-4
CSANPRGGKNIQYF
>TRBV20-1|TRBJ1-4
CSARDQTGKNEKLFF
>TRBV4-3|TRBJ2-3
CASSQGGLVGTDTQYF
>TRBV20-1|TRBJ2-2
CSARAGGGFDTGELFF
>TRBV7-6|TRBJ1-1
CASSLEGITEAFF
>TRBV5-6|TRBJ1-2
CASSRVTGRNFYGYTF
>TRBV4-3|TRBJ2-3
CASSQDTGEGDTQYF
>TRBV5-1|TRBJ2-5
CASSLAPTGGKETQYF
>TRBV4-2|TRBJ1-5
CASSQDTLKQPQHF
>TRBV24-1|TRBJ1-5
CATSDFNQPQHF
>TRBV25-1|TRBJ2-7
CASRAPGSSYEQYF
>TRBV24-1|TRBJ2-3
CATEGLAGSTDTQYF
>TRBV20-1|TRBJ2-1
CSAAPTLGASYNEQFF
>TRBV7-9|TRBJ2-3
CASSFDQTRDTQYF
>TRBV28|TRBJ1-4
CAGSDRREVGEKLFF
>TRBV6-2/TRBV6-3|TRBJ2-5
CASSYSWRQNQETQYF
>TRBV3-1|TRBJ1-2
CASSQEGYGYTF
>TRBV29-1|TRBJ2-7
CSVAGTGVYEQYF
>TRBV6-6|TRBJ1-5
CASSYGGSFQPQHF
>TRBV24-1|TRBJ2-1
CATSEEQSSYNEQFF